These T cell receptor beta chains were read from a single sample in a study of blood T cell repertoires in COVID-19. The method was immunoSEQ multiplex PCR; TCRdb's version includes in-frame clones alone and lacks a portion of them. The sample lists some 200,000 clones, around 80% seen once, with approximately 6% in the top ten. Input material: peripheral blood. Every receptor here comes from a woman between 70 and 85 years old with acute or convalescent COVID-19. Both conserved end residues are trimmed from each CDR3. The order of the fields is V gene, J gene, CDR3 length, CDR3 protein.

v_gene: TRBV5-5
j_gene: TRBJ2-1
len: 12
CDR3aa: ASKWIAGDNEQF

v_gene: TRBV5-1
j_gene: TRBJ2-5
len: 12
CDR3aa: ASSFGGNSETQY

v_gene: TRBV10-3
j_gene: TRBJ2-2
len: 14
CDR3aa: AISETGGSNTGELF

v_gene: TRBV9
j_gene: TRBJ2-1
len: 12
CDR3aa: ASSPQRGGGEQF

v_gene: TRBV5-4
j_gene: TRBJ1-3
len: 13
CDR3aa: ASSLDGYSGNTIY

v_gene: TRBV6-5
j_gene: TRBJ1-2
len: 11
CDR3aa: ASSSTGRYGYT

v_gene: TRBV28
j_gene: TRBJ2-3
len: 10
CDR3aa: ASSLPGYTQY

v_gene: TRBV27
j_gene: TRBJ1-1
len: 12
CDR3aa: ASSLLGQDTEAF

v_gene: TRBV29-1
j_gene: TRBJ1-1
len: 12
CDR3aa: SVNSGGRGTEAF

v_gene: TRBV27
j_gene: TRBJ1-6
len: 15
CDR3aa: ASSSNRGGAPNSPLH

v_gene: TRBV10-3
j_gene: TRBJ2-3
len: 13
CDR3aa: AISGLSISTDTQY

v_gene: TRBV7-2
j_gene: TRBJ1-5
len: 11
CDR3aa: ASSPRVFQPQH

v_gene: TRBV5-6
j_gene: TRBJ2-3
len: 13
CDR3aa: ASSLTGVAKDTQY

v_gene: TRBV7-2
j_gene: TRBJ2-5
len: 12
CDR3aa: ASRIGGGKETQY

v_gene: TRBV6-6
j_gene: TRBJ1-4
len: 13
CDR3aa: ASSYLRTGKEKLF

v_gene: TRBV2
j_gene: TRBJ2-7
len: 11
CDR3aa: AARRDRNYEQY

v_gene: TRBV2
j_gene: TRBJ2-5
len: 11
CDR3aa: ASSDEYQETQY

v_gene: TRBV28
j_gene: TRBJ1-3
len: 15
CDR3aa: ASSSWAREQRGNTIY

v_gene: TRBV30
j_gene: TRBJ2-7
len: 10
CDR3aa: AWSRSSYEQY

v_gene: TRBV3-1/TRBV3-2
j_gene: TRBJ1-6
len: 13
CDR3aa: ASSQVTGMISPLH

v_gene: TRBV28
j_gene: TRBJ1-5
len: 12
CDR3aa: ASIDRQGRQPQH

v_gene: TRBV15
j_gene: TRBJ2-7
len: 12
CDR3aa: ATSRVLAGDEQY

v_gene: TRBV2
j_gene: TRBJ2-5
len: 12
CDR3aa: ASTGLAGQETQY

v_gene: TRBV2
j_gene: TRBJ1-2
len: 12
CDR3aa: ASSAADSSYGYT

v_gene: TRBV30
j_gene: TRBJ1-5
len: 14
CDR3aa: AWSLSLTPGNQPQH